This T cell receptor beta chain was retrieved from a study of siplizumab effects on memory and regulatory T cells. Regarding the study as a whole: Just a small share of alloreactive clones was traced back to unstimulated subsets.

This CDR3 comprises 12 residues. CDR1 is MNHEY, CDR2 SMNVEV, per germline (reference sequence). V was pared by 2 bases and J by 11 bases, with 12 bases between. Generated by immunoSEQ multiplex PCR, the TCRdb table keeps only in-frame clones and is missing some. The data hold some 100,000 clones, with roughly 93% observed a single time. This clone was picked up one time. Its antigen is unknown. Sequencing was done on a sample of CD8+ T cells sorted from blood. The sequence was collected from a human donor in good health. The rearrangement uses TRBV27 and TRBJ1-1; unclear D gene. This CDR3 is CASSLLEGDAFF. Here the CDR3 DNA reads TGTGCCAGCAGTTTACTCGAGGGCGATGCTTTCTTT.